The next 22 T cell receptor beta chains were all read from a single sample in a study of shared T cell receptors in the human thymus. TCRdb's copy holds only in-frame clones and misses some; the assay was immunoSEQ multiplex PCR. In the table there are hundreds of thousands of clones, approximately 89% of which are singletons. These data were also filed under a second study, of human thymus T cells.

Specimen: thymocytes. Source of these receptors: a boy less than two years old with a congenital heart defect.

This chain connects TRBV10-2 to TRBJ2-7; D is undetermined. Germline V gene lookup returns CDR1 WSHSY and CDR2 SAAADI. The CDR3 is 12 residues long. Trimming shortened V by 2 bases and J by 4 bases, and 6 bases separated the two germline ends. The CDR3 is CASSEPRYEQYF. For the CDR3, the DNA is TGCGCCAGCAGTGAGCCGCGGTACGAGCAGTACTTC.

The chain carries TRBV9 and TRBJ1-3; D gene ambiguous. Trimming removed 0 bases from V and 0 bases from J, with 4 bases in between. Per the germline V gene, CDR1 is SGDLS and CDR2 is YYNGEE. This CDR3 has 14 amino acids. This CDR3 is CASSVDGSGNTIYF. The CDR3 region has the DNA TGTGCCAGCAGCGTAGACGGCTCTGGAAACACCATATATTTT.

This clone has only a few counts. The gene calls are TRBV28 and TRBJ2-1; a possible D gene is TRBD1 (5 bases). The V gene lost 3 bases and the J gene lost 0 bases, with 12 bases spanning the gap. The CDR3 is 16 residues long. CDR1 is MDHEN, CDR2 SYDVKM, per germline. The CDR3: CASSFEDRFSYNEQFF. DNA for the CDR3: TGTGCCAGCAGTTTTGAAGACAGATTCTCCTACAATGAGCAGTTCTTC.

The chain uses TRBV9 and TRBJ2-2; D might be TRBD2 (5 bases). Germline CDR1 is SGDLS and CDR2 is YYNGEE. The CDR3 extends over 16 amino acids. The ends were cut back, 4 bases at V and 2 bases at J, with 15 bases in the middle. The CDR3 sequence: CASSPGLFPNTGELFF. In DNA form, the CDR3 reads TGTGCCAGCAGCCCTGGACTCTTCCCTAACACCGGGGAGCTGTTTTTT.

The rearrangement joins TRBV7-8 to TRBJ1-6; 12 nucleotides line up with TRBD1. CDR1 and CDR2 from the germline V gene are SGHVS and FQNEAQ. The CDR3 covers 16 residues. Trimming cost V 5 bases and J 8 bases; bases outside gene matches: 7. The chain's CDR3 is CASSPTRDRGHSPLHF. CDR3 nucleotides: TGTGCCAGCAGCCCCACGAGGGACAGGGGGCATTCACCCCTCCACTTT.

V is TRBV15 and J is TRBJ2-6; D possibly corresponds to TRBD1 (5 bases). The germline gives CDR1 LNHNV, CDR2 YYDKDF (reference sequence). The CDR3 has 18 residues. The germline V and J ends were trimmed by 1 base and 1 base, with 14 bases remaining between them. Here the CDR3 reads CATSRARQPPSGANVLTF. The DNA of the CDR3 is TGTGCCACCAGCAGAGCCCGACAGCCTCCTTCTGGGGCCAACGTCCTGACTTTC.

The CDR3 DNA sequence: TGTGCCAGCAGCTTACCAACTAGCCATGGCTACACCTTC. Translated: CASSLPTSHGYTF. The chain recombines TRBV11-2 with TRBJ1-2; D uncertain. The CDR3 covers 13 residues. CDR1 is SGHAT, CDR2 FQNNGV, per germline. V was pared by 2 bases and J by 6 bases, with 10 bases between.

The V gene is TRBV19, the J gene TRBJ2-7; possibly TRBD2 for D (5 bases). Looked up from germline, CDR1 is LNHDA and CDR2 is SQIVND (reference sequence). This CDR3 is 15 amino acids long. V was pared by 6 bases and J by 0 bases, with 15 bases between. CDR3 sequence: CASSVISGNSYEQYF. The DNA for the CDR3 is TGTGCCAGTAGCGTTATTTCCGGGAACTCCTACGAGCAGTACTTC.

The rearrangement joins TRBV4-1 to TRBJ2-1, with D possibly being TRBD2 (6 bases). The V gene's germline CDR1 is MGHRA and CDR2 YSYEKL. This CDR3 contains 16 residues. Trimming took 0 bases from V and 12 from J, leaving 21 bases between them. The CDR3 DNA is TGCGCCAGCAGCCAAGAGCTCAAAAGGGGCATAGCGGTGCAGTTCTTC. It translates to CASSQELKRGIAVQFF.

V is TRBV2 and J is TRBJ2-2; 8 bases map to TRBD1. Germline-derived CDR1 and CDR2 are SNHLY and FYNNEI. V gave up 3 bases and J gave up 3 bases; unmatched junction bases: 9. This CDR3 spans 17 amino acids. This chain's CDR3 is CASSERWGRGHTGELFF. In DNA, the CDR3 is TGTGCCAGCAGTGAGCGTTGGGGCAGGGGGCACACCGGGGAGCTGTTTTTT.

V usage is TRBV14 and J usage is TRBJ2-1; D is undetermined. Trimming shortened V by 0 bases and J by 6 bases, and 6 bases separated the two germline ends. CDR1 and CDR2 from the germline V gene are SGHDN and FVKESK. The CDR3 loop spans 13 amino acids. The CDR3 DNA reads TGTGCCAGCAGCCAAGATCTAAGCAATGAGCAGTTCTTC. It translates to CASSQDLSNEQFF. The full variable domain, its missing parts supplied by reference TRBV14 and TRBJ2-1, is EAGVTQFPSHSVIEKGQTVTLRCDPISGHDNLYWYRRVMGKEIKFLLHFVKESKQDESGMPNNRFLAERTGGTYSTLKVQPAELEDSGVYFCASSQDLSNEQFFGPGTRLTVL.

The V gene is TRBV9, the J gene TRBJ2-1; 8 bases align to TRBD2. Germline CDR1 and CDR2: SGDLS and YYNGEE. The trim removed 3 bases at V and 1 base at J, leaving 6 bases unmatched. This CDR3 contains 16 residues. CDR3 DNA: TGTGCCAGCAGCGCGACACTAGCGGTGTCCTACAATGAGCAGTTCTTC. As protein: CASSATLAVSYNEQFF.

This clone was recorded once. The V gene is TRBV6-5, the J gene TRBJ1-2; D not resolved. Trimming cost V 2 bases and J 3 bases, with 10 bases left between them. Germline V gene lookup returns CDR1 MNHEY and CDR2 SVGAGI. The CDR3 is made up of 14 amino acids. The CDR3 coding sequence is TGTGCCAGCAGTTACCGGGGAGACGACTATGGCTACACCTTC. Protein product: CASSYRGDDYGYTF.

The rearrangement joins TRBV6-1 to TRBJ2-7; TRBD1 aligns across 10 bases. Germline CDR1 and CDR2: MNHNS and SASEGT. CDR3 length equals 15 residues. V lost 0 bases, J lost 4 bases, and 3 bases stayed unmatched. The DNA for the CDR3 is TGTGCCAGCAGTGAAGCAGGACAGGGGGTTTACGAGCAGTACTTC. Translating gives CASSEAGQGVYEQYF.

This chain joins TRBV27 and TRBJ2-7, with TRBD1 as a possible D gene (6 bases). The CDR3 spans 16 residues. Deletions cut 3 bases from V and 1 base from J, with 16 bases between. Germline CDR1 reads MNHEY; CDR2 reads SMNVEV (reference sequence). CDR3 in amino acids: CASSFGSIQGSYEQYF. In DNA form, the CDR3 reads TGTGCCAGCAGTTTTGGCTCCATTCAGGGGTCCTACGAGCAGTACTTC.

The CDR3 reads CATSRDSTSGRSKFENIQYF. The CDR3 bases are TGTGCCACCAGCAGAGATAGTACTAGCGGGAGGTCGAAGTTTGAAAACATTCAGTACTTC. The chain links TRBV15 to TRBJ2-4; 12 bases match TRBD2. Trimming at V came to 0 bases and at J to 5 bases, leaving 14 bases not matched to a gene. The V gene's germline CDR1 is LNHNV and CDR2 YYDKDF (reference sequence). The CDR3 has 20 amino acids.

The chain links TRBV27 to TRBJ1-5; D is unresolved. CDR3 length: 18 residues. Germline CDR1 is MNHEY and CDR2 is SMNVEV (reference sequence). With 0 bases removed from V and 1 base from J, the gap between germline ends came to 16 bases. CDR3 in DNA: TGTGCCAGCAGTTTATCGTTCTCCGGGGTGGGAAGCAATCAGCCCCAGCATTTT. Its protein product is CASSLSFSGVGSNQPQHF.

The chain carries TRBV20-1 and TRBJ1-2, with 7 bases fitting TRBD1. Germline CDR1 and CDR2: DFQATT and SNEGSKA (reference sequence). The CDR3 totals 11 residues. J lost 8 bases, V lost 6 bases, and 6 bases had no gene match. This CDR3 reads CSAPDRRGYTF. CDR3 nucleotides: TGCAGTGCCCCGGACAGGCGGGGCTACACCTTC.

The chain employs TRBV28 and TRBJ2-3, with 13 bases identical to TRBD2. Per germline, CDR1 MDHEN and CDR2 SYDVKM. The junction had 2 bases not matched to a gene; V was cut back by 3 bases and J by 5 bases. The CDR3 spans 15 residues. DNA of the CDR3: TGTGCCAGCAGTTTGGGACTAGCGGGGAAAGATACGCAGTATTTT. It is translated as CASSLGLAGKDTQYF.

CDR3 DNA: TGTGCCAGCAGTTTAAGCATGCGGAAGCGGGAGTTACGCGAGCAGTACTTC. This gives the protein CASSLSMRKRELREQYF. The gene calls are TRBV28 and TRBJ2-7, with TRBD2 matching 8 bases. V lost 2 bases to trimming and J lost 6 bases; unmatched junction nucleotides: 15. The CDR3 runs to 17 residues. Germline CDR1 is MDHEN and CDR2 is SYDVKM. The full variable domain, rest sourced from reference TRBV28 and TRBJ2-7, is DVKVTQSSRYLVKRTGEKVFLECVQDMDHENMFWYRQDPGLGLRLIYFSYDVKMKEKGDIPEGYSVSREKKERFSLILESASTNQTSMYLCASSLSMRKRELREQYFGPGTRLTVT.

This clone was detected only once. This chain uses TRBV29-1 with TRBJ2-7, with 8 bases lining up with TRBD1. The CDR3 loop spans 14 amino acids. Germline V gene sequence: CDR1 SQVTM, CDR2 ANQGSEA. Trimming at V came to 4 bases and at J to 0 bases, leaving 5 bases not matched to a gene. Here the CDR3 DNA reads TGCAGCGTTGGACAGGGGCAGAGCTCCTACGAGCAGTACTTC. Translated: CSVGQGQSSYEQYF.

CDR3 loop: CASSSLRGGTSTDTQYF. CDR3 DNA sequence: TGTGCCAGCAGCTCATTAAGAGGCGGAACTAGCACAGATACGCAGTATTTT. The chain uses TRBV7-2 and TRBJ2-3, with D unresolved. Trimming took 4 bases from V and 0 from J, leaving 17 bases between them. Germline CDR1 and CDR2: SGHTA and FQGNSA. The CDR3 covers 17 residues.